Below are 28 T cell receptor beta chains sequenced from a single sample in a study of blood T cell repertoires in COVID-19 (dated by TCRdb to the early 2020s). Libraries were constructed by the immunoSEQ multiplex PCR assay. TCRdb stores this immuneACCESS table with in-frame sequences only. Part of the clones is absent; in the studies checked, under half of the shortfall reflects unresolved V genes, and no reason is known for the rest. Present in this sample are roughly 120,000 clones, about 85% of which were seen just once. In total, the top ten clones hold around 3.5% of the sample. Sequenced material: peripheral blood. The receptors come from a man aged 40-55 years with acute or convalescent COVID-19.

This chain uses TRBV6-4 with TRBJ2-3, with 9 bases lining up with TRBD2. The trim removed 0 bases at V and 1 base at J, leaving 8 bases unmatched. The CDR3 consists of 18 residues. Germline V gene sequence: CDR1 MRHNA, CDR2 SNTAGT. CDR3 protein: CASSDSGGTSYGTDTQYF. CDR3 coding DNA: TGTGCCAGCAGTGACTCGGGCGGGACTAGCTATGGCACAGATACGCAGTATTTT.

The CDR3 DNA reads TGCAGCGTTGAAGATCTAACAGCCGGGGCCAACGTCCTGACTTTC. This sequence encodes CSVEDLTAGANVLTF. The chain is built from TRBV29-1 and TRBJ2-6, with D unclear. The CDR3 runs 15 residues. Looked up from germline, CDR1 is SQVTM and CDR2 is ANQGSEA. With 0 bases removed from V and 4 bases from J, the gap between germline ends came to 10 bases.

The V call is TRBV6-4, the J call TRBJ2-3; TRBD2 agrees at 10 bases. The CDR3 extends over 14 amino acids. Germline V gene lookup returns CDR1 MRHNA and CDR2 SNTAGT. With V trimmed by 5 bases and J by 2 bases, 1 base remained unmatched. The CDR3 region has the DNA TGTGCCAGCAGTAGCGGGGGGGCCACAGATACGCAGTATTTT. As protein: CASSSGGATDTQYF.

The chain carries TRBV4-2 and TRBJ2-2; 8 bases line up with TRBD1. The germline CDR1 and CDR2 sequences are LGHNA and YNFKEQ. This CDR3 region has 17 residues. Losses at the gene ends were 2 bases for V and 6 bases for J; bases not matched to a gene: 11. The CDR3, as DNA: TGTGCCAGCAGCCAATCCTCACGGACAGGGTCCGCCGGGGAGCTGTTTTTT. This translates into CASSQSSRTGSAGELFF.

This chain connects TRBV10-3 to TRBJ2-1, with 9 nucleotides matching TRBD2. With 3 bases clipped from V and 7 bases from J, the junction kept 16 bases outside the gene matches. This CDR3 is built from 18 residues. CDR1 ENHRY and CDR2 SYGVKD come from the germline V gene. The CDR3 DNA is TGTGCCATCAGTGATGGGGGCACAGCGGGGGGCAGGCGGAATGAGCAGTTCTTC. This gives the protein CAISDGGTAGGRRNEQFF.

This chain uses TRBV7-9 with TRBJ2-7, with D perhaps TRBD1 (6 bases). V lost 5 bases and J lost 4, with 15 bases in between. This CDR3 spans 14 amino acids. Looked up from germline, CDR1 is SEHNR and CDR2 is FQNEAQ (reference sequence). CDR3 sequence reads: CASSRGGQTYEQYF. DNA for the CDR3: TGTGCCAGCAGCCGTGGGGGACAAACTTACGAGCAGTACTTC. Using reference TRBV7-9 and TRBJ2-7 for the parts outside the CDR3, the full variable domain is DTGVSQNPRHKITKRGQNVTFRCDPISEHNRLYWYRQTLGQGPEFLTYFQNEAQLEKSRLLSDRFSAERPKGSFSTLEIQRTEQGDSAMYLCASSRGGQTYEQYFGPGTRLTVT.

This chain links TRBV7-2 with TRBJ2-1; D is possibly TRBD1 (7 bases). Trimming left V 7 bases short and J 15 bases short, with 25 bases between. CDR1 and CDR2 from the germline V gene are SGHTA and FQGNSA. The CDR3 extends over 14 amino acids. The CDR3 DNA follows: TGTGCCAGCACAAAAGGGGGCGGTGGAGGGAAGGGGTTCTTC. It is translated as CASTKGGGGGKGFF.

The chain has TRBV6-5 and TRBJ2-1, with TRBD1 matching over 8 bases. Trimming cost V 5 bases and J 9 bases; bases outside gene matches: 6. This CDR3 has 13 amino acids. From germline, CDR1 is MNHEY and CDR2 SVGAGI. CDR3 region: CASSPDRGSEQFF. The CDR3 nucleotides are TGTGCCAGCAGTCCCGACAGGGGATCTGAGCAGTTCTTC.

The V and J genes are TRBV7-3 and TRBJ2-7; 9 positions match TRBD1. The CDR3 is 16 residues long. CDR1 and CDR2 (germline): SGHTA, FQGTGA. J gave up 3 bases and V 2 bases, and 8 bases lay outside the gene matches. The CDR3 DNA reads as TGTGCCAGCAGCTTACGTCCCACAGGGGGCCTCTACGAGCAGTACTTC. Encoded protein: CASSLRPTGGLYEQYF.

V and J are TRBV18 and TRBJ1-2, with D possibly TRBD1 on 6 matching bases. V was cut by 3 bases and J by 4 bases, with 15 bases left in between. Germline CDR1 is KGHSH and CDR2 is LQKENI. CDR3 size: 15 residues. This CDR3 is CASSPSQGTGYGYTF. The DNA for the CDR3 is TGTGCCAGCTCACCGTCACAGGGAACGGGCTATGGCTACACCTTC.

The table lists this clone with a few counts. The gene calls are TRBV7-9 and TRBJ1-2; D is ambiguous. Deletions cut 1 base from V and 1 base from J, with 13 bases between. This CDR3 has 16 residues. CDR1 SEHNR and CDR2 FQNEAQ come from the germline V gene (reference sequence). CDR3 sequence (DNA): TGTGCCAGCAGCTTAGGGTCAGCCTACTATAACTATGGCTACACCTTC. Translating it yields CASSLGSAYYNYGYTF. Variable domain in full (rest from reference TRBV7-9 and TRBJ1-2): DTGVSQNPRHKITKRGQNVTFRCDPISEHNRLYWYRQTLGQGPEFLTYFQNEAQLEKSRLLSDRFSAERPKGSFSTLEIQRTEQGDSAMYLCASSLGSAYYNYGYTFGSGTRLTVV.

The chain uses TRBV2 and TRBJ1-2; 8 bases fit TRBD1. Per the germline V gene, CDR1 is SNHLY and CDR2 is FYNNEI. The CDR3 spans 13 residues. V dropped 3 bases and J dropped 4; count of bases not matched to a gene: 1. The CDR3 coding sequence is TGTGCCAGCAGTGATGGACAGGGCTATGGCTACACCTTC. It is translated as CASSDGQGYGYTF.

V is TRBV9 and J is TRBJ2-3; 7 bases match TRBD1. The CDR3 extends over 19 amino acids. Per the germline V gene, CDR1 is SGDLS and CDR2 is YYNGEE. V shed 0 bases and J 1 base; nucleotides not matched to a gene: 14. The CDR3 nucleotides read TGTGCCAGCAGCGTAGGTGCAGGGGGACGTGACAAGGGCACAGATACGCAGTATTTT. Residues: CASSVGAGGRDKGTDTQYF.

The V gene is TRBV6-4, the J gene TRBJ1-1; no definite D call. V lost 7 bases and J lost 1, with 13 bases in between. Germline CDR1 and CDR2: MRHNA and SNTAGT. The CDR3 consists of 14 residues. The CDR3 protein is CASTSMGRNTEAFF. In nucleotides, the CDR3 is TGTGCCAGCACCTCGATGGGCCGGAACACTGAAGCTTTCTTT.

The CDR3 loop is CASSAANYRDSYEQYF. DNA for the CDR3: TGCGCCAGCAGCGCCGCAAACTACAGGGATTCCTACGAGCAGTACTTC. This chain joins TRBV5-1 and TRBJ2-7; D is perhaps TRBD1 (6 bases). This CDR3 comprises 16 residues. V lost 4 bases and J lost 1, with 18 bases in between. Germline V lookup: CDR1 SGHRS, CDR2 YFSETQ. Looking up the rest from reference TRBV5-1 and TRBJ2-7 gives the full variable domain: KAGVTQTPRYLIKTRGQQVTLSCSPISGHRSVSWYQQTPGQGLQFLFEYFSETQRNKGNFPGRFSGRQFSNSRSEMNVSTLELGDSALYLCASSAANYRDSYEQYFGPGTRLTVT.

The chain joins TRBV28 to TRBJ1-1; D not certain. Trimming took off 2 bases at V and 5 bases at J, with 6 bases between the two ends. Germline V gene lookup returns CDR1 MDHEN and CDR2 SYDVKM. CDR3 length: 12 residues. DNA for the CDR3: TGTGCCAGCAGTTTACGGTGGACTGAAGCTTTCTTT. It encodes CASSLRWTEAFF.

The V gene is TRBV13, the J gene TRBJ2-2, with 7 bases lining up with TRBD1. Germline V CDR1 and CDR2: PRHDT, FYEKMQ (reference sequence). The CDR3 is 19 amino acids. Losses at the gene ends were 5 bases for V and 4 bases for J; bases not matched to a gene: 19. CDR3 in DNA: TGTGCCAGCAGCATGGACCGGGACAGCGGACTCCAAATCACCGGGGAGCTGTTTTTT. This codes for CASSMDRDSGLQITGELFF.

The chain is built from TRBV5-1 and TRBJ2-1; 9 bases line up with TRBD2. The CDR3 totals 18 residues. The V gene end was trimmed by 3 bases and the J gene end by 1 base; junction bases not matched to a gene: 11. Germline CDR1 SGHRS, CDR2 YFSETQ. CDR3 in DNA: TGCGCCAGCAGCTCCCGTGGCGGGGGGGCGGGATCCTACAATGAGCAGTTCTTC. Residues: CASSSRGGGAGSYNEQFF.

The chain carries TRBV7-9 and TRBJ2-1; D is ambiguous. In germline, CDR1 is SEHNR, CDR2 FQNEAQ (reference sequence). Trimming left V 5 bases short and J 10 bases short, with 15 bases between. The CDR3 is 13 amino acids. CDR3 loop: CASSAPHTEEQFF. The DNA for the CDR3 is TGTGCCAGCAGCGCCCCCCACACAGAAGAGCAGTTCTTC.

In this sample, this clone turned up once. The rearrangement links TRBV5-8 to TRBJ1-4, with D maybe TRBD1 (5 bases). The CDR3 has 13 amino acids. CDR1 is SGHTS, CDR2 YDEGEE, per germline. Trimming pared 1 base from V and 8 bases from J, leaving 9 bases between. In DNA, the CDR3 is TGTGCCAGCAGCTTGTTTGGGGGGGAAAAACTGTTTTTT. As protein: CASSLFGGEKLFF.

CDR3 DNA: TGTGCCAGCAGCCAAGATCGGGTCGGGGGGGCCGGCGAGCAGTACTTC. Translated: CASSQDRVGGAGEQYF. This chain links TRBV3-1 (or the pseudogene TRBV3-2) with TRBJ2-7; the match to TRBD2 covers 8 bases. Trimming removed 0 bases from V and 6 bases from J; junction bases left unmatched: 10. Germline CDR1 is LGHDT and CDR2 is YNNKEL (reference sequence). This CDR3 comprises 16 residues.

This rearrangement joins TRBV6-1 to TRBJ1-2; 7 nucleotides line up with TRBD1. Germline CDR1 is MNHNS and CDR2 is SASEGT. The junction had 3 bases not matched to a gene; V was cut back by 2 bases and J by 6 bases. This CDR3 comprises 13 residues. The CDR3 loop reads CASSERTGDGYTF. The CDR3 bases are TGTGCCAGCAGTGAAAGAACAGGGGATGGCTACACCTTC.

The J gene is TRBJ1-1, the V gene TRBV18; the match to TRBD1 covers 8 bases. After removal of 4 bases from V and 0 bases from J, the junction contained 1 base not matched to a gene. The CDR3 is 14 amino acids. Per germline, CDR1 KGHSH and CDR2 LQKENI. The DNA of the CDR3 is TGTGCCAGCTCACGACAGGGGATGAACACTGAAGCTTTCTTT. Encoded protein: CASSRQGMNTEAFF.

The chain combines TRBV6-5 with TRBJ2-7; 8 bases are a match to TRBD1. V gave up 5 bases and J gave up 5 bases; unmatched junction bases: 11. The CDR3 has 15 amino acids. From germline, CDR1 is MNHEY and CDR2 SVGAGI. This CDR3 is CASSIEDRAFHEQYF. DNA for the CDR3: TGTGCCAGCAGTATAGAGGACAGGGCGTTCCACGAGCAGTACTTC.

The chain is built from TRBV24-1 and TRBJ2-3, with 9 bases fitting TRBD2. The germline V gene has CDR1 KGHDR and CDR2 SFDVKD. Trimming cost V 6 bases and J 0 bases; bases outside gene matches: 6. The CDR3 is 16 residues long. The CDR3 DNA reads TGTGCCACCAGTCCTTGGAGCGGGGGGAGCACAGATACGCAGTATTTT. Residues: CATSPWSGGSTDTQYF.

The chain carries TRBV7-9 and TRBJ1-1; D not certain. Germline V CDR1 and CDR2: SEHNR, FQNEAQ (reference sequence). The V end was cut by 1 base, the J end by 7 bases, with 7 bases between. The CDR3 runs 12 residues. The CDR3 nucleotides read TGTGCCAGCAGCTTAGTTGCGCGTGAAGCTTTCTTT. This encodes CASSLVAREAFF.

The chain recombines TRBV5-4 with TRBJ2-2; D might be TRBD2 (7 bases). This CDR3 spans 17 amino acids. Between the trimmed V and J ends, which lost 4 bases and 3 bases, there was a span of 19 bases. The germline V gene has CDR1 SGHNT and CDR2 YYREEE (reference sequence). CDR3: CASSGYMAGADTGELFF. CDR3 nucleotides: TGTGCCAGCAGCGGGTACATGGCGGGGGCGGACACCGGGGAGCTGTTTTTT.

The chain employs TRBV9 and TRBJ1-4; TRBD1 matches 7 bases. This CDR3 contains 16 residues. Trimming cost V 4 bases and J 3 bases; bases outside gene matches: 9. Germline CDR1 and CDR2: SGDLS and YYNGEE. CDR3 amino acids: CASSFRQGAPNEKLFF. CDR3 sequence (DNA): TGTGCCAGCAGCTTCAGACAGGGTGCACCTAATGAAAAACTGTTTTTT. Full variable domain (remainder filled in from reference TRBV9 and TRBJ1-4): DSGVTQTPKHLITATGQRVTLRCSPRSGDLSVYWYQQSLDQGLQFLIQYYNGEERAKGNILERFSAQQFPDLHSELNLSSLELGDSALYFCASSFRQGAPNEKLFFGSGTQLSVL.